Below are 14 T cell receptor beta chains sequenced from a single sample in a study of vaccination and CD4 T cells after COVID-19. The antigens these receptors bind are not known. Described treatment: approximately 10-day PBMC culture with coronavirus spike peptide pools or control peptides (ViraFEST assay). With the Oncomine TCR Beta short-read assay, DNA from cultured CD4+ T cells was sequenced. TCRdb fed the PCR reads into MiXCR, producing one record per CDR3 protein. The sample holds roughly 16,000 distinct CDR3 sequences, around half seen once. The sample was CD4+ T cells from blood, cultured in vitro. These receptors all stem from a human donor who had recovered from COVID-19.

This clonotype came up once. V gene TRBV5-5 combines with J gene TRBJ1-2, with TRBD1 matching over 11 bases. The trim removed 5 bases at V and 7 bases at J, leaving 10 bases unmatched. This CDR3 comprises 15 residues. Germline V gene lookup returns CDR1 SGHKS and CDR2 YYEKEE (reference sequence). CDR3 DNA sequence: TGTGCCAGCAGGTTAGATGGGACAGGGGGATCTGGCTACACCTTC. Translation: CASRLDGTGGSGYTF.

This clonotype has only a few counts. CDR3 sequence (DNA): TGTGCCTGGAGTATCGGCCGACTAGCCCGAACAGATACGCAGTATTTT. Residues: CAWSIGRLARTDTQYF. This rearrangement joins TRBV30 to TRBJ2-3, with TRBD2 matching over 7 bases. Germline CDR1 GTSNPN, CDR2 SVGIG (reference sequence). With 2 bases clipped from V and 3 bases from J, the junction kept 11 bases outside the gene matches. This CDR3 region has 16 residues. The full variable domain, completed using reference TRBV30 and TRBJ2-3, is SQTIHQWPATLVQPVGSPLSLECTVEGTSNPNLYWYRQAAGRGLQLLFYSVGIGQISSEVPQNLSASRPQDRQFILSSKKLLLSDSGFYLCAWSIGRLARTDTQYFGPGTRLTVL.

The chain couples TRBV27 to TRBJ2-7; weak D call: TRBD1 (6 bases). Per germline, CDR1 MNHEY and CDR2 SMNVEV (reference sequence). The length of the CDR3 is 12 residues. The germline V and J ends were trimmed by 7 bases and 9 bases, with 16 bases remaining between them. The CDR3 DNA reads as TGTGCCAGCACTGACAACCGCAGGGGGCAGTACTTC. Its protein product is CASTDNRRGQYF.

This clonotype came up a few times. CDR3 amino acids: CASSYSLGGSYGYTF. CDR3 nucleotide sequence: TGTGCCAGCAGTTACTCGCTGGGCGGGAGCTATGGCTACACCTTC. The chain joins TRBV6-5 to TRBJ1-2, with D unresolved. CDR3 length: 15 amino acids. V gave up 0 bases and J gave up 4 bases, with 12 bases separating them. Looked up from germline, CDR1 is MNHEY and CDR2 is SVGAGI.

The CDR3 sequence: CASSSALSTDTQYF. For the CDR3, the DNA is TGTGCCAGCAGCTCGGCATTGAGCACAGATACGCAGTATTTT. The chain recombines TRBV5-6 with TRBJ2-3; the D is unclear. The CDR3 has 14 amino acids. Germline CDR1 is SGHDT and CDR2 is YYEEEE. Deletions cut 3 bases from V and 0 bases from J, with 8 bases between.

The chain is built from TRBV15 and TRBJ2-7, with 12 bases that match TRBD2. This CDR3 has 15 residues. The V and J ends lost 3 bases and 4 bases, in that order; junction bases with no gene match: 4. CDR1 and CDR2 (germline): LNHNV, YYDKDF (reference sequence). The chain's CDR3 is CATSSRLAGAYEQYF. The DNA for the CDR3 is TGTGCCACCAGCAGCAGACTAGCGGGGGCATACGAGCAGTACTTC.

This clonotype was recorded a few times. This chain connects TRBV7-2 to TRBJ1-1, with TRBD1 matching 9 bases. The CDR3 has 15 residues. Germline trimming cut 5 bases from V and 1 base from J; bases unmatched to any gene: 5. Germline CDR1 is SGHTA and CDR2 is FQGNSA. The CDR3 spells CASSLRQGGNTEAFF. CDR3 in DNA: TGTGCCAGCAGCCTGAGACAGGGGGGGAACACTGAAGCTTTCTTT.

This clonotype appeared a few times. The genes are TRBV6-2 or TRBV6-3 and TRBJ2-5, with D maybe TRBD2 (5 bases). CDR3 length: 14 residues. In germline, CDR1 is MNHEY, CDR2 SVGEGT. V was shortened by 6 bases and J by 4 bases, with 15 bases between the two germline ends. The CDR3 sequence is CASRLSVPGETQYF. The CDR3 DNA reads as TGTGCCAGCAGGCTTAGCGTTCCTGGAGAGACCCAGTACTTC.

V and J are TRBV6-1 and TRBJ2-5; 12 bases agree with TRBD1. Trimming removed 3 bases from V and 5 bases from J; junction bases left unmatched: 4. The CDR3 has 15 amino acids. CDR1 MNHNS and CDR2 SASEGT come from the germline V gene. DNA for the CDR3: TGTGCCAGCAGTGACGGGACAGGGGGCCTGGAGACCCAGTACTTC. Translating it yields CASSDGTGGLETQYF.

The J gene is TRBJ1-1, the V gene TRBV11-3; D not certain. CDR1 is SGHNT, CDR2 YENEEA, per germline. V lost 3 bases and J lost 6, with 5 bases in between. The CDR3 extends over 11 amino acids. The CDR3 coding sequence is TGTGCCAGCAGCTTCAAGGCTGAAGCTTTCTTT. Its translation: CASSFKAEAFF.

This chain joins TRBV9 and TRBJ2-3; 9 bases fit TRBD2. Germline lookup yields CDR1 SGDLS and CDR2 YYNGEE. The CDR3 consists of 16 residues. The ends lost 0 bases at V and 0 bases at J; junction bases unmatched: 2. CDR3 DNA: TGTGCCAGCAGCGTAGTGAGCGGGGGGAGCACAGATACGCAGTATTTT. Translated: CASSVVSGGSTDTQYF.

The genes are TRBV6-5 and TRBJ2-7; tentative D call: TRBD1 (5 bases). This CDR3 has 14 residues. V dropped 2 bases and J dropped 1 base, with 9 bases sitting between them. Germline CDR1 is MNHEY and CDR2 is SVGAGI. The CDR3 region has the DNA TGTGCCAGCAGTTACGGCCAGGGATCCTACGAGCAGTACTTC. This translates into CASSYGQGSYEQYF.

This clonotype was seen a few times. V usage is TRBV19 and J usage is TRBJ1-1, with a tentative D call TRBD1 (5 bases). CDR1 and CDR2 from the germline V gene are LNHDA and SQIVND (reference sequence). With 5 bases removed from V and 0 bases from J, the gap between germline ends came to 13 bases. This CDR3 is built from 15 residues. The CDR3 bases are TGTGCCAGTAGTGGAAGACAGTTTATGAACACTGAAGCTTTCTTT. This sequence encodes CASSGRQFMNTEAFF.

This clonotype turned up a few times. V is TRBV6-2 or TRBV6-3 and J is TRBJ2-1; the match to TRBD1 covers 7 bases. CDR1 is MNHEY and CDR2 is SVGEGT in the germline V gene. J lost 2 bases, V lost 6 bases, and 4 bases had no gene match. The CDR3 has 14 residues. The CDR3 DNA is TGTGCCAGCAGACAGGGGCCTACCTACAATGAGCAGTTCTTC. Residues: CASRQGPTYNEQFF.